The sequence of this T cell receptor beta chain was determined in a study of beta chain features in type 1 diabetes. Study findings and constraints: Shorter TCRB CDR3s, moderately but significantly so, were found in Type 1 diabetes patients in all four CD4+ subsets. Short templates might get an advantage during PCR, and this would be equal in patients and controls. A cDNA-based sequencing approach could over-represent cells with high TCR expression.

This clone turned up a few times. No antigen is known for it. The CDR3 is 14 residues long. J lost 10 bases, V lost 4 bases, and 12 bases had no gene match. Germline V lookup: CDR1 LGHNA, CDR2 YNFKEQ. The entirety of the isolated RNA underwent reverse transcription, so expressed TCRB transcripts were sequenced. Some 3.8 million reads, on average, came from each naive, central memory and regulatory T cell sample. Only in-frame clones appear in the TCRdb table, and some are missing; sequencing was by immunoSEQ multiplex PCR. The data hold some 160,000 clones, with 6.5% to 8.5% observed a single time. J is TRBJ2-7 and V is TRBV4-2, with 8 nucleotides matching TRBD1. The sequence was collected from a woman under 30 with type 1 diabetes. Source material: central memory CD4+ T cells from blood. CDR3 residues: CASSPIGQGDPQYF. The CDR3 nucleotides read TGTGCCAGCAGCCCGATAGGACAGGGCGATCCCCAGTACTTC.